These T cell receptor beta chains were read from a single sample in a study of tumor and adjacent non-tumor tissue in lung cancer. TCRdb itself ran the multiplex PCR reads through MiXCR, one entry per CDR3 protein. The sample shows approximately 76,000 distinct CDR3 sequences, approximately 68% of them seen only once. Sequenced input: lung tumor tissue. These receptors were taken from a woman in her 70s with non-small cell lung cancer. CDR3s include the opening cysteine and the closing phenylalanine or tryptophan. The D gene is left open where the match is weak.

D | V | CDR3
. | TRBV6-6 | CATRLESYEQYF
TRBD1 | TRBV6-1 | CPSSARTGYGYTF
. | TRBV12-3/TRBV12-4 | CASSRNTQGYTRELFF
. | TRBV29-1 | CSVENHVQYDTDTQYF
. | TRBV4-1 | CASSTWNEDSPLHF
. | TRBV28 | CASSGDTQTGAFF
. | TRBV6-5 | CVSKGVNQPHHF
TRBD2 | TRBV4-2 | CASSQDGTSGSVDTQYF
TRBD1 | TRBV10-3 | CVISDRGRADTQCF
. | TRBV29-1 | CCMGRGADTQYF
TRBD2 | TRBV29-1 | CSVKREGWNEQFF
. | TRBV12-3/TRBV12-4 | CASSFDSMNTGAFF
. | TRBV29-1 | CSAGTSETNVGELFF
. | TRBV11-2 | CVSALYEDTQYF
TRBD2 | TRBV6-2/TRBV6-3 | CASSYGAGVGELFF
. | TRBV7-2 | CASSIGLTPYEQYF
TRBD2 | TRBV6-1 | CAGSALAGDTDTQYF
. | TRBV6-2/TRBV6-3 | CASRQTTRPERPEYF
TRBD1 | TRBV12-3/TRBV12-4 | CASSFPRTGLNTESFF
TRBD2 | TRBV10-3 | CAISAPRRTSGNYEQFF
. | TRBV4-2 | CASSQGVSRNRDTQYF
TRBD1 | TRBV28 | CASSPGTVYEQYF
TRBD2 | TRBV7-3 | CTSTLAGGADTQYF
. | TRBV28 | CASSLGGVGNEKLFF
. | TRBV11-1 | CAGSSGVAKNIQYF
. | TRBV12-3/TRBV12-4 | CASGPRRICGKLFF
TRBD2 | TRBV10-3 | CAIRAGSGTDTQYF